The next 10 T cell receptor beta chains were all read from a single sample in a study of control samples from healthy donors and cancer patients (dated by TCRdb to 2018 to 2020). The method was the immunoSEQ multiplex PCR assay. As stored in TCRdb, this immuneACCESS dataset retains in-frame rearrangements with V and J assigned. A fraction of the clones does not appear; measured against another copy, unresolved V genes explain less than half of the discrepancy, and the remainder lacks a known reason. The sample data list some 130,000 clones, and around 92% of these were observed just once. The top ten clonotypes cover 2% to 2.5% of the sample. The sample consisted of blood. Source of these receptors: a woman aged 50 to 60 in good health.

The CDR3 loop is CASSGLPMNEQFF. CDR3 DNA: TGTGCCAGCAGCGGACTACCGATGAATGAGCAGTTCTTC. The genes are TRBV28 and TRBJ2-1, with D maybe TRBD2 (6 bases). From germline, CDR1 is MDHEN and CDR2 SYDVKM. Trimming cost V 6 bases and J 7 bases, with 13 bases left between them. The CDR3 has 13 amino acids.

The chain uses TRBV29-1 and TRBJ1-1; D not resolved. The CDR3 consists of 13 residues. V was cut by 7 bases and J by 0 bases, with 12 bases left in between. Per the germline V gene, CDR1 is SQVTM and CDR2 is ANQGSEA. CDR3 residues: CSEAAGLNTEAFF. In DNA form, the CDR3 reads TGCAGCGAGGCAGCAGGATTGAACACTGAAGCTTTCTTT. The whole variable domain, remainder taken from reference TRBV29-1 and TRBJ1-1, is SAVISQKPSRDICQRGTSLTIQCQVDSQVTMMFWYRQQPGQSLTLIATANQGSEATYESGFVIDKFPISRPNLTFSTLTVSNMSPEDSSIYLCSEAAGLNTEAFFGQGTRLTVV.

This clone was picked up one time. The chain combines TRBV5-6 with TRBJ2-1; 15 nucleotides match TRBD2. From germline, CDR1 is SGHDT and CDR2 YYEEEE. Trimming cost V 2 bases and J 7 bases; bases outside gene matches: 13. The CDR3 loop spans 19 amino acids. The CDR3 region is CASSLEGPGTSGGRNEQFF. CDR3 sequence (DNA): TGTGCCAGCAGCTTAGAAGGTCCCGGGACTAGCGGGGGGAGGAATGAGCAGTTCTTC.

V and J are TRBV20-1 and TRBJ2-2; D is unclear. V shed 3 bases and J shed 4 bases, with 9 bases lying between them. The length of the CDR3 is 13 residues. Looked up from germline, CDR1 is DFQATT and CDR2 is SNEGSKA (reference sequence). The CDR3 is CSASRATTGELFF. Written as DNA, the CDR3 is TGCAGTGCTAGTCGGGCAACCACCGGGGAGCTGTTTTTT.

The chain couples TRBV11-2 to TRBJ2-7; tentatively, D is TRBD1 (5 bases). V shed 3 bases and J shed 5 bases, with 8 bases lying between them. Germline V gene lookup returns CDR1 SGHAT and CDR2 FQNNGV. The CDR3 contains 12 residues. The CDR3, as DNA: TGTGCCAGCAGCTTTCAGGGTCACGAGCAGTACTTC. Translating it yields CASSFQGHEQYF.

This sequence joins TRBV6-1 and TRBJ1-6; D not resolved. The CDR3 spans 13 residues. With 1 base removed from V and 9 bases from J, the gap between germline ends came to 7 bases. The germline CDR1 and CDR2 sequences are MNHNS and SASEGT. The CDR3 reads CASSEVTRSPLHF. CDR3 DNA sequence: TGTGCCAGCAGTGAAGTGACTCGTTCACCCCTCCACTTT.

The chain joins TRBV4-2 to TRBJ2-2, with D perhaps matching TRBD1 (6 bases). The CDR3 is 17 amino acids. Germline values: CDR1 LGHNA, CDR2 YNFKEQ. V was cut by 4 bases and J by 6 bases, with 21 bases left in between. CDR3 sequence: CASSLTRGGRVPGELFF. The CDR3 nucleotides read TGTGCCAGCAGCCTGACCAGGGGTGGAAGGGTTCCCGGGGAGCTGTTTTTT.

This chain joins TRBV6-6 and TRBJ1-1; D may be TRBD1 (6 bases). CDR1 MNHNY and CDR2 SVGAGI come from the germline V gene (reference sequence). The CDR3 is 16 residues long. V was shortened by 6 bases and J by 4 bases, with 21 bases between the two germline ends. The DNA of the CDR3 is TGTGCCAGCAGACGCCGGACAGACCCGAGGGCCACTGAAGCTTTCTTT. Its protein product is CASRRRTDPRATEAFF.

The J gene is TRBJ2-1, the V gene TRBV11-3; 14 nucleotides agree with TRBD2. The CDR3 has 15 residues. CDR1 and CDR2 from the germline V gene are SGHNT and YENEEA. V was clipped by 6 bases and J by 5 bases; unmatched bases: 3. CDR3 coding DNA: TGTGCCAGCAGTCGACTAGCGGGAGGGAACAATGAGCAGTTCTTC. Protein sequence: CASSRLAGGNNEQFF.

The chain carries TRBV6-6 and TRBJ2-7; 8 nucleotides align to TRBD1. V shed 7 bases, J shed 5 bases, and the junction held 10 bases outside the gene matches. There are 14 residues in the CDR3. From germline, CDR1 is MNHNY and CDR2 SVGAGI (reference sequence). In nucleotides, the CDR3 is TGTGCCAGCAAAGAAGGACAGGGAAAAAACGAGCAGTACTTC. It yields the protein CASKEGQGKNEQYF.